This is a list of T cell receptor beta chains from one sample in a study of blood T cell repertoires in COVID-19. Profiled with immunoSEQ multiplex PCR; TCRdb holds only in-frame clones, not every one. The sample holds over 110,000 clones, about 80% seen once. Sequenced sample: PBMCs or T cells enriched from blood (not recorded which). The receptors were gathered from a man aged 45 to 65 in a cohort exposed to, infected with or recovered from COVID-19 (not recorded which). CDR3s include the opening cysteine and the closing phenylalanine or tryptophan. A D gene is named only where the DNA matches it firmly. For some rows the clone size is stated as once, few or many, or as a class when expanded; others skip it.

V	J	D	size	CDR3	DNA
TRBV6-5	TRBJ2-3	TRBD2	-	CATGGASYTQYF	TGTGCCACCGGGGGGGCTAGTTATACGCAGTATTTT
TRBV5-1	TRBJ2-3	-	-	CASSLRGSSTDTQYF	TGCGCCAGCAGCTTAAGAGGCTCTAGCACAGATACGCAGTATTTT
TRBV10-3	TRBJ1-1	-	-	CAISDTTGNTEAFF	TGTGCCATCAGTGATACGACAGGGAACACTGAAGCTTTCTTT
TRBV28	TRBJ2-1	TRBD1	-	CASSFPEGARHEQFF	TGTGCCAGCAGTTTCCCTGAGGGGGCGAGGCATGAGCAGTTCTTC
TRBV2	TRBJ2-7	TRBD1	-	CASRGDRGPLAEQYF	TGTGCCAGCAGAGGCGACAGGGGGCCTCTGGCCGAGCAGTACTTC
TRBV7-2	TRBJ2-3	TRBD2	-	CASRRPLIAGGSGDTQYF	TGTGCCAGCAGGAGACCCCTCATAGCGGGGGGGTCAGGAGATACGCAGTATTTT
TRBV7-2	TRBJ1-1	-	-	CASSLGTLNTEAFF	TGTGCCAGCAGCCTTGGGACACTGAACACTGAAGCTTTCTTT
TRBV7-6	TRBJ2-1	-	-	CASSLTAEGRVEQFF	TGTGCCAGCAGCTTAACCGCGGAGGGGCGAGTTGAGCAGTTCTTC
TRBV23-1	TRBJ2-1	TRBD1	-	CASSQRSGDSVSYNEQFF	TGCGCCAGCAGTCAAAGGTCAGGGGACAGTGTTTCCTACAATGAGCAGTTCTTC
TRBV9	TRBJ2-3	-	-	CASSRGGHSTDTQYF	TGTGCCAGCAGCCGCGGGGGCCACTCGACAGATACGCAGTATTTT
TRBV7-9	TRBJ2-7	TRBD1	once	CASSQPGQVYEQYF	TGTGCCAGCAGTCAACCGGGACAGGTCTACGAGCAGTACTTC
TRBV9	TRBJ2-5	-	-	CASSVAPSRETQYF	TGTGCCAGCAGCGTAGCTCCTAGCAGGGAGACCCAGTACTTC
TRBV9	TRBJ2-1	TRBD1	-	CASSSRQGEPNEQFF	TGTGCCAGCAGCTCTCGACAGGGGGAACCCAATGAGCAGTTCTTC
TRBV7-9	TRBJ2-5	TRBD1	-	CASSLPRDRGYQETQYF	TGTGCCAGCAGCTTGCCCCGGGACAGGGGCTACCAAGAGACCCAGTACTTC
TRBV6-5	TRBJ1-1	TRBD1	-	CASRAGGNTEAFF	TGTGCCAGCAGAGCAGGGGGGAACACTGAAGCTTTCTTT